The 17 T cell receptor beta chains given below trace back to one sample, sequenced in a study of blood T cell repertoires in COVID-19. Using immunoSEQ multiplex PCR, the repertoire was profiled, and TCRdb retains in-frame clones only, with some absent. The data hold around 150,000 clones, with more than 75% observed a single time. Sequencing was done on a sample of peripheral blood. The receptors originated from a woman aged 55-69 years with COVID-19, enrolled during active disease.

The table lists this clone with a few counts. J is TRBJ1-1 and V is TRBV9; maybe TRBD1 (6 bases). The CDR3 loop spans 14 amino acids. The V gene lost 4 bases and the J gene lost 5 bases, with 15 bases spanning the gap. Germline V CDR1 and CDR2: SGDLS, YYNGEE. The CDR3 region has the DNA TGTGCCAGCAGCTTTACAGGGTCTAGAACTGAAGCTTTCTTT. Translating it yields CASSFTGSRTEAFF.

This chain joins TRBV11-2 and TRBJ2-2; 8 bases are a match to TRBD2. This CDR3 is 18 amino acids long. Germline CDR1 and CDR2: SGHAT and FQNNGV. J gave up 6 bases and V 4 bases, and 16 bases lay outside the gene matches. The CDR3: CASSSLGRGLGKAGELFF. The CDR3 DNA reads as TGTGCCAGCAGCTCTTTAGGGAGGGGACTAGGCAAAGCCGGGGAGCTGTTTTTT.

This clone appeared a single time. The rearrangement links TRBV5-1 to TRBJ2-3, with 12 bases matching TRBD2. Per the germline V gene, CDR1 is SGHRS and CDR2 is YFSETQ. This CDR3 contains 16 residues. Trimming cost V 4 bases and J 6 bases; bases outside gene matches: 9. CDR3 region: CASSAILAGGRDTQYF. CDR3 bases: TGCGCCAGCAGCGCTATCCTAGCGGGGGGGCGCGATACGCAGTATTTT.

The CDR3 DNA reads TGCGCCAGCAGGGTTAATGGGAGGGGCCCGACCTACGAGCAGTACTTC. It yields the protein CASRVNGRGPTYEQYF. The rearrangement links TRBV10-1 to TRBJ2-7, with TRBD2 identical over 7 bases. The germline V gene encodes CDR1 WNHNN and CDR2 SYGVQD (reference sequence). The CDR3 totals 16 residues. V shed 6 bases, J shed 2 bases, and the junction held 13 bases outside the gene matches.

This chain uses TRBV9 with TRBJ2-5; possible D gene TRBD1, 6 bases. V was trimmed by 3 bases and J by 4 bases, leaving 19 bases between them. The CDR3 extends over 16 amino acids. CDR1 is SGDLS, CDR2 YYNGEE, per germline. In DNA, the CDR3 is TGTGCCAGCAGCGGGGGGCTAGACAGGCTCCGAGAGACCCAGTACTTC. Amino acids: CASSGGLDRLRETQYF.

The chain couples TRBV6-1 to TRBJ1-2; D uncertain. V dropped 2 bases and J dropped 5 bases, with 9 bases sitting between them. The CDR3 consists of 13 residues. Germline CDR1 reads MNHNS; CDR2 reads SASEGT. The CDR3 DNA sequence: TGTGCCAGCAGTGAACGCCTTACTTATGGCTACACCTTC. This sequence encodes CASSERLTYGYTF.

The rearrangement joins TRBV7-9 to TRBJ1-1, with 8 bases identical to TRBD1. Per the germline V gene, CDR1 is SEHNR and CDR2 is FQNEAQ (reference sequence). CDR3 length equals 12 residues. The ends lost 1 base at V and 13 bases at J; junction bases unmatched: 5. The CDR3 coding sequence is TGTGCCAGCAGCTTAGAAAGAGGACAGGGTTTCTTT. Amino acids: CASSLERGQGFF.

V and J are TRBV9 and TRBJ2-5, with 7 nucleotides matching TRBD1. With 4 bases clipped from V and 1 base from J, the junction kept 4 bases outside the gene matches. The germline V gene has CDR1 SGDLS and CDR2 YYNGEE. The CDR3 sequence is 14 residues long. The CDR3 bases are TGTGCCAGCAGCATCCGGACAGGCCAAGAGACCCAGTACTTC. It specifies CASSIRTGQETQYF.

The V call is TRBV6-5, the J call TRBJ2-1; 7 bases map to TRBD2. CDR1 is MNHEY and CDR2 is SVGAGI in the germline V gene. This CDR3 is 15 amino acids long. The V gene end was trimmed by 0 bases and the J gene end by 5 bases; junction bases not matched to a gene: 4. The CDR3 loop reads CASSYSASGNNEQFF. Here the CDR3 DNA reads TGTGCCAGCAGTTACTCGGCTAGCGGAAACAATGAGCAGTTCTTC.

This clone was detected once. CDR3 residues: CASSSSTGKGPDTQYF. The CDR3 bases are TGTGCCAGCAGCAGCTCGACAGGGAAGGGCCCAGATACGCAGTATTTT. The chain recombines TRBV7-8 with TRBJ2-3, with TRBD1 identical over 7 bases. The germline V gene has CDR1 SGHVS and CDR2 FQNEAQ. Losses at the gene ends were 5 bases for V and 4 bases for J; bases not matched to a gene: 12. The CDR3 totals 16 residues.

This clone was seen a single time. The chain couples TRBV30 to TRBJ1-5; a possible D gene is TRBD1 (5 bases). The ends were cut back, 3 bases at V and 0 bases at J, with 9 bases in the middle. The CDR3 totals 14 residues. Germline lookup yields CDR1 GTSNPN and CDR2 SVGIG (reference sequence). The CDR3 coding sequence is TGTGCCTGGAGAGCGACAGCTAGCAATCAGCCCCAGCATTTT. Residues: CAWRATASNQPQHF.

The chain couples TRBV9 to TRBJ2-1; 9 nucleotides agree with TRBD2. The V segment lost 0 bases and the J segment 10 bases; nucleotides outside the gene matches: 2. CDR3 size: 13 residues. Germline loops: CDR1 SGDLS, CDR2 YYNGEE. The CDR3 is CASSVVSGGEQFF. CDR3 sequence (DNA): TGTGCCAGCAGCGTAGTTAGCGGGGGAGAGCAGTTCTTC.

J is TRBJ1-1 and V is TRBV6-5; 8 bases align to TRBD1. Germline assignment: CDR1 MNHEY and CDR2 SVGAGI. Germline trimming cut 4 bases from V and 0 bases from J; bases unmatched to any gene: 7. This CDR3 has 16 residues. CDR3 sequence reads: CASSSPGGPMNTEAFF. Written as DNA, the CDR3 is TGTGCCAGCAGTTCCCCAGGGGGCCCAATGAACACTGAAGCTTTCTTT.

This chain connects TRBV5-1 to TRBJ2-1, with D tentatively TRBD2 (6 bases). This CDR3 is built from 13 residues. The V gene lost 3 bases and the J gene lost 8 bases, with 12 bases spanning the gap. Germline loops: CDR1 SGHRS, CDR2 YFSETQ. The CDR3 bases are TGCGCCAGCAGCTGGAGCGGAGGGCATGAGCAGTTCTTC. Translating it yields CASSWSGGHEQFF. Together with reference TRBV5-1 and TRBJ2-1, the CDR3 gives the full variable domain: KAGVTQTPRYLIKTRGQQVTLSCSPISGHRSVSWYQQTPGQGLQFLFEYFSETQRNKGNFPGRFSGRQFSNSRSEMNVSTLELGDSALYLCASSWSGGHEQFFGPGTRLTVL.

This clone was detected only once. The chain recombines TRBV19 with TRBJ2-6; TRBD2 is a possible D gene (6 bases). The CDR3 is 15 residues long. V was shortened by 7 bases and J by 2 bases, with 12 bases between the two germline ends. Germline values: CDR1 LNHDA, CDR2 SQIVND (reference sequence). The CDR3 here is CASTLGEAGANVLTF. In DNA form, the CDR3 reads TGTGCCAGTACCCTGGGGGAGGCTGGGGCCAACGTCCTGACTTTC.

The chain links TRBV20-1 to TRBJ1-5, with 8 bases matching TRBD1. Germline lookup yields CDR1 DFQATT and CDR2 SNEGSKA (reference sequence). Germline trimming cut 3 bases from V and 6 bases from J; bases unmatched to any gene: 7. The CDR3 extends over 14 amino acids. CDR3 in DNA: TGCAGTGCTAGTTCCAGGGGGCGAGGTCAGCCCCAGCATTTT. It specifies CSASSRGRGQPQHF.

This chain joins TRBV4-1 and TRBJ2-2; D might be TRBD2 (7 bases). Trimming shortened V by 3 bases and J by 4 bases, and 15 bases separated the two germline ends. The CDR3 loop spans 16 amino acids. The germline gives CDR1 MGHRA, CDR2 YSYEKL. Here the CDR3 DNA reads TGCGCCAGCAGCCAGACGGGGGGCCCAGGCACCGGGGAGCTGTTTTTT. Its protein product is CASSQTGGPGTGELFF.